This TCR beta chain was sequenced for a study of cytomegalovirus exposure and HLA in healthy donors (TCRdb year 2017). Some background on the complete study: In an earlier analysis of around 540 of the donors, approximately 260 Gb of sequence data and 100 million or so unique TCR beta sequences from some 170 million T cells were reported. An early release covering over 500 HLA-typed donors comprised about 310 gigabases of sequencing data and around 80 million unique TCR sequences. Of the roughly 400 genotyped donors, approximately 80% fell in the genetic ancestry cluster associated with self-reported Caucasian donors. The study aimed to test whether cataloging public T cell receptors could reveal signatures of past pathogen exposure. Using immunosequencing, the study profiled T cell repertoires from 640 or so subjects and related those repertoires to cytomegalovirus serostatus. A separate validation cohort of roughly 110 different subjects was used in addition to the 666-subject first cohort. To predict cytomegalovirus infection status, the study brought together high-throughput TCR immunosequencing, statistical association of individual TCRs with disease status, and machine learning. A later analysis re-analyzed previously published TCR beta repertoires from 666 donors and added high-resolution HLA genotyping to study TCR occurrence patterns. In the later analysis, no new phenotypic data were used to find candidate immune exposures; instead, reliance was placed on TCR beta sequences and their occurrence across donors. An earlier analysis of roughly 580 of the donors used high-throughput TCR beta sequencing to judge whether each TCR beta V gene segment behaved as functional or pseudogenic. Donor age, sex, ethnicity and CMV serostatus were collected together with the repertoire data. A later genetic analysis used genome-wide SNP genotypes for about 65% of the 666 donors, treating that subset as a discovery cohort. All discovery cohort repertoires had been generated using a single sequencing platform. HLA typing included class I and class II loci at four-digit resolution. The number of typed donors differed by locus: about 620-630 for A, B, C, DRB1 and DQB1; 522 for DQA1; over 600 for DPA1; and roughly 470 for DPB1. Because of strong linkage in the cohort, a handful of DR-DQ haplotypes were treated as single units for association and clustering. Across around 400 genotyped donors of the cohort, an average of roughly 200,000 unique TCR beta nucleotide sequences per donor were sequenced, and about a sixth of those sequences were non-productive.

Concerning this clone: Its antigen specificity is not known. Base quality data are lacking; no much larger clone is found one base away.

The paper as a whole reports these results and caveats: Presence/absence analyses assumed roughly uniform sequencing depth across donors, an assumption that may not hold. A further reported finding was that TCR beta sequences accurately predicted the HLA-A and HLA-B alleles for most subjects in the first cohort. In a later analysis, the rate of TCR association differed among HLA loci, with DRB1 alleles having the most associated TCRs and HLA-C alleles having the fewest. Seventeen rarely observed V segments, including chromosome 9 orphons, were excluded from the earlier analysis of some 590 of the donors because counts were too low. A cluster of highly shared sequence variants was judged likely to be a technical artifact of the sequencing pipeline. Compared with the approximately 600-donor mean, donors in an Asian-associated ancestry cluster had fewer N-insertions in productive TCRs, according to a later genetic analysis. Specific HLA alleles were associated with roughly 17,000 TCR beta sequences at a false discovery rate of 0.05 in a later analysis. Correlated functional status among segregating V segments might be attributable to linkage disequilibrium, but an unknown experimental factor could not be ruled out. Because HLA typing was missing for some donors at each locus, association tests included only the typed subset. In a later analysis, several top co-occurrence clusters were reported to appear linked to parvovirus B19, influenza, CMV and Epstein-Barr virus. For the cohort, immune exposure information was limited to CMV serostatus. In a later genetic analysis, a missense DCLRE1C variant was associated with V-gene and J-gene trimming of TCR beta chains, and the association was replicated in an independent cohort. Across donors, most TCR sequences were observed very rarely, whereas some public TCRs were present in many individuals. Because the 87-base-pair reads could not distinguish some IMGT-functional V segments, including TRBV6-2 and TRBV6-3, those segments were excluded. The authors suggested that the approach could potentially be extended to other disease states and immunological phenotypes. The cohort was sequenced for TCR beta chains only, and without alpha or paired-chain data the features that could be detected were limited. In a later analysis, most CMV-associated TCR beta chains were found to appear HLA-restricted, with HLA associations seemingly driven largely by CMV exposure. Broadly in line with IMGT annotations, most TCR beta V segments showed up in productive rearrangements about 87% or about 30% of the time in an earlier analysis of about 500 of the donors. Cytomegalovirus status was reported to be diagnosed by the classifier with high specificity and sensitivity in both the original and validation cohorts. In a later analysis, HLA-associated TCR beta chains showed more clonal expansion and lower generation probabilities than non-associated chains that were equally common. When HLA alleles, especially DR and DQ, strongly co-occurred, TCR associations were difficult to assign to individual alleles. In vitro tests confirmed that a few of the cytomegalovirus-associated TCR beta chains recognize cytomegalovirus antigens. The study gave a list of about 150 TCR beta chains associated with cytomegalovirus.

The germline V and J ends show losses of 8 bases and 3 bases respectively, and no gene match explains 5 bases of the junction. In the germline V gene, CDR1 corresponds to SQVTM and CDR2 to ANQGSEA. From cysteine to phenylalanine, the CDR3 is 12 amino acids long. Left in the record is the CDR3 DNA by itself, 36 bases read in frame from the first base. The library was obtained by the immunoSEQ multiplex PCR assay. A mixture of 60 forward primers for TCR Vbeta segments and 13 reverse primers for TCR Jbeta segments was used in the multiplex PCR. The CDR3 region of rearranged TCR beta genes was amplified from genomic DNA with a multiplex PCR assay. On the Illumina HiSeq System, the amplified TCR beta libraries were sequenced as 87-base-pair reads. As for the authors' bioinformatics: A later analysis tallied tens of millions of unique TCR beta chains across the 650 to 750 repertoires, and about 10 million of those chains were shared by two or more donors. To remove PCR and sequencing errors, raw reads were error-corrected and collapsed into unique sequences using a nearest-neighbor algorithm that merged closely related sequences. CDR3 sequences were aligned to IMGT reference sequences to assign V, D and J gene segments. For a sequence to be retained, a match of at least six nucleotides to both a V gene segment and a J gene segment was required. A rearrangement counted as productive if the CDR3 had no stop codons and remained in frame with V and J, and every other rearrangement counted as non-productive. Following IMGT convention, CDR3 was defined as the stretch from the second conserved V-encoded cysteine up to the conserved J-encoded phenylalanine. The earlier analysis of about 560 of the donors excluded any sequence lacking an unambiguous match to a single V gene segment. An earlier analysis of 500 to 600 of the donors classified V segments as functional when productive rearrangements were above 56.7% and as segregating when the standard deviation between donors was above 5%. A statistical classification framework was built for diagnosing cytomegalovirus status from the catalog of TCR beta chain sequences. In a later analysis, TCR nucleotide sequences were compared against IMGT/GENE-DB human TR gene sequences so that V and J genes could be assigned. Using the TCRdist pipeline, a later analysis assigned CDR3 sequences along with most-parsimonious VDJ recombination scenarios. In a later analysis, each TCR beta chain was defined by its CDR3 amino acid sequence together with its V-gene family, and reads lacking a unique V-gene family were excluded. In a later analysis, approximately 640 highly shared, low-generation-probability nucleotide sequences were removed to address suspected cross-contamination and a sequencing artifact. In a later analysis, a clonal expansion index was calculated for each public chain from normalized within-repertoire ranks of inferred template counts. In a later analysis, generation probabilities were computed with a VDJ recombination model fitted to out-of-frame rearrangements, and the resulting probabilities were checked against IGoR. In a later analysis, hypergeometric tests were used to score TCR-TCR, TCR-HLA and TCR-CMV co-occurrence, with a repertoire-size bias correction applied to TCR pairs. To estimate false discovery rates, a later analysis permuted the HLA or CMV assignments 20 times. In a later analysis, co-occurring TCRs were grouped with DBSCAN, and TCRdist sequence similarity was added when clustering was performed within HLA-allele-positive subsets. Repertoires with fewer than 30,000 or more than 120,000 public chains, plus five repertoires with anomalous nucleotide sharing, were excluded from co-occurrence clustering. TCRdb provides this immuneACCESS table in a form limited to in-frame rearrangements. Some clones are lacking; in checked studies, under half of them reflect an unresolved V gene, and why the rest are absent is not known. The V and J calls and the clone size are those of that table, but D and trimming were determined from the DNA. For this sample the table gives around 94,000 clones, of which around 80% were detected only once. The top ten hold 4% to 5.5% of the sample.

In total, approximately 700 healthy bone marrow donors made up the cohort. At the time of sampling, all cohort members were nominally healthy, though unrecorded immune exposures were likely present. The donor tested CMV seropositive, placing the donor among the roughly 270 seropositive members of the cohort. Each donor provided a peripheral blood sample, and peripheral blood mononuclear cells were used for TCR beta sequencing. Genomic DNA was extracted from the blood cell samples with the Qiagen DNeasy Blood Extraction Kit. The chain joins TRBV29-1 to TRBJ2-7, with 9 bases matching TRBD2. Sequenced input: PBMCs. The sequence derives from a male donor in good health and CMV-seropositive. The DNA sequence follows: TGCAGCTCAGTGACTAGCGGCTACGAGCAGTACTTC. Protein translation: CSSVTSGYEQYF.